Included here is one T cell receptor (beta chain) sequence, with context. In this sample, this clone turned up a few times. Its target antigen remains unknown. Per-nucleotide qualities are absent, and no much larger clonotype sits a single base away. The same CDR3 can be traced to other DNA sequences in this sample. Using the deep immunoSEQ assay, multiplex PCR amplified TCR CDR3 regions from genomic DNA. Extracted genomic DNA from each cell subset was distributed evenly across all wells of several immunoSEQ 96-well plates, and each plate was treated as a replicate. For sorted subsets, each replicate PCR was loaded with approximately 190 ng genomic DNA, equivalent to some 31,000 T cell genomes. Purified libraries were quantified with a Qubit 3.0 fluorometer, sized on a Bioanalyzer 2100, and re-quantified with the KAPA Library Quantification kit. Every immunoSEQ 96-well plate was sequenced on a separate single-read 150-cycle Illumina NextSeq 550 flow cell. The original pipeline was this. The immunoSEQ output contained only junctional sequences without quality scores, so filtering could not match that applied to full-length reads. To assign V/J genes and CDR3, sequences were annotated against IMGT germline references using PyIR, a Python wrapper for IgBLAST v1.9. Any read was removed if the V/J assignment was weak (E-value above 1e-6), the CDR3 was missing, or the read contained stop codons, out-of-frame junctions, or ambiguous translated residues. V3J clonotypes were defined by identical inferred V gene, J gene, and CDR3 amino acid sequence. To compute the percentage overlap between repertoires, the number of shared unique clonotypes was divided by the size of the smaller repertoire. RTK rarefaction, the Chao1 estimator, and Recon v2.1 estimates of unobserved clonotypes were used to assess repertoire richness. For all TCRbeta clonotypes obtained by the gDNA method from a few donors, generation probabilities were computed with OLGA. Drawn from immuneACCESS, this table holds only the in-frame rearrangements with V and J called that TCRdb kept. Clones are partly lost; checked studies trace under half to an unresolved V gene and leave the rest unexplained. The V and J calls and clone size are taken from that table; D and trimming were inferred from the DNA. This sample is represented by about 2.4 million clones; approximately 94% of them were singletons. About 0.34% of the sample is in the top ten clones.

Donors were healthy HIV-negative adults with no recently reported acute infections or vaccinations. Every donor was a Caucasian adult living in Nashville, Tennessee, USA. Magnetic negative selection was used to enrich CD4+ T cells, after which naive cells were positively selected on CD45RA and the negative fraction became the memory subset. After blood collection by leukapheresis, PBMCs were isolated using Ficoll-Histopaque density gradient centrifugation and then cryopreserved in the vapor phase of liquid nitrogen. Purity and quantity of every magnetically sorted T cell population were checked by analytical flow cytometry. Each sorted fraction had its genomic DNA isolated and then quantified by UV absorbance on a Nanodrop 2000c. This entry is derived from a study of shared clonotypes between healthy human individuals (dated by TCRdb to 2018 to 2021). At the level of the whole study: Two women and three men aged 18 to 49 years were included in the cohort. For each donor, three plates each were used for CD4 naive and CD4 memory, two plates were used for CD8 naive, and one plate was used for CD8 memory. Blood TCR repertoires of a handful of healthy adults were deeply sequenced to estimate repertoire size and the extent of clonotype sharing between individuals. To increase sequencing depth and limit assay-specific biases, different laboratories used diverse techniques to prepare libraries and sequence TCR repertoires. Per donor, leukapheresis produced somewhere between about 0.8 and 9.5 billion PBMCs. Study-wide conclusions, independent of this receptor: Rarefaction of sorted-subset datasets indicated incomplete sequencing despite the large sequencing depth. Naive subsets generally had larger estimated clonotype richness than memory subsets did. Pairwise subsampling led to the expectation that sequencing depth would affect the degree of clonotype sharing among donors. Higher generation probabilities were observed for clonotypes shared by all four sorted-subset donors than for non-shared clonotypes. Sharing across a few donors was observed for approximately 5% of naive CD4, less than 4% of naive CD8, 2% to 2.5% of memory CD4, and less than 0.45% of memory CD8 clonotypes. Because the study included a small number of donors, the genetic and exposure-history diversity represented was limited. Sampling was limited to blood, and TCR repertoires in tissue likely differ from TCR repertoires in blood.

The CDR3 goes from the cysteine to the phenylalanine over 15 residues. Only the CDR3 DNA stays, 45 bases, in frame from base 1. The V end loses 1 base and the J end loses 0 bases, and a stretch of 8 bases separates them. Reading the germline V gene gives CDR1 SGHRS and CDR2 YFSETQ. The V gene is TRBV5-1 and the J gene is TRBJ1-5, and perhaps TRBD1 as D gene, on 6 matching bases. The TCR sequence derives from a man aged 18 to 30 in good health. Some clones in this sample may be carry-over from other donors' samples. Sequencing was carried out using naive CD4+ T cells from PBMCs. The sample's cell subset or site label is to be understood as: CD45RA+ positively selected. Here is the DNA: TGCGCCAGCAGCTTGCAGGGGAATAGCAATCAGCCCCAGCATTTT. Translated, it reads CASSLQGNSNQPQHF.